This TCR beta chain was captured in a study of cytomegalovirus exposure and HLA in healthy donors. Study findings and constraints: The authors confirmed in vitro that three CMV-associated chains were specific for CMV antigens. The tendency of first-cohort TCR clusters to co-occur in the roughly 130 validation repertoires was the finding of a later analysis. 150 to 200 TCR beta chains were listed as cytomegalovirus-associated. Using the classifier, cytomegalovirus status was reportedly diagnosed with high specificity and sensitivity.

Notes on this clone: Its antigen is undetermined.

V was pared by 7 bases and J by 4 bases, with 6 bases of the junction left unmatched. CDR1 is MNHEY and CDR2 is SVGAGI in the germline V gene. CDR3 length: 14 residues. Clones were sequenced by immunoSEQ multiplex PCR, and TCRdb holds only the in-frame ones, with some missing. The table has 150,000 to 200,000 clones, around four fifths seen once. The receptor's source is a man aged 25-45 years in good health and CMV-seropositive. Sequenced material: PBMCs. The chain is built from TRBV6-5 and TRBJ2-5; TRBD2 agrees at 10 bases. This CDR3 is CASTISGGVETQYF. In DNA, the CDR3 is TGTGCCAGCACTATAAGCGGGGGGGTAGAGACCCAGTACTTC.